One and the same sample provided the 31 T cell receptor beta chains below, sequenced in a study of blood T cells in healthy people across ages. Then a second PCR, running roughly 7 to 11 cycles, was carried out with a sample-barcoded 5' primer and a J-beta primer mix. MiXCR, run by TCRdb on the 5' RACE reads, gives a single entry per CDR3 protein. The sample contains about 750,000 distinct CDR3 sequences, around half of which appear only once. The specimen was blood. The receptors come from a man aged 80 or over in good health.

The chain has TRBV7-3 and TRBJ2-1; weak D call: TRBD2 (6 bases). This CDR3 has 16 amino acids. The germline gives CDR1 SGHTA, CDR2 FQGTGA. V was clipped by 2 bases and J by 6 bases, with 17 bases between them. This CDR3 reads CASSLVEAAGSNEQFF. Here the CDR3 DNA reads TGTGCCAGCAGCTTAGTCGAGGCGGCGGGGTCCAATGAGCAGTTCTTC.

The CDR3 sequence: CASRISGRAREQYF. The CDR3 DNA reads TGTGCCAGCAGGATCAGCGGGAGGGCTAGGGAGCAGTACTTC. V gene TRBV12-3 or TRBV12-4 combines with J gene TRBJ2-7; 10 nucleotides agree with TRBD2. CDR3 length: 14 residues. The ends lost 6 bases at V and 7 bases at J; junction bases unmatched: 9.

The rearrangement joins TRBV11-1 to TRBJ2-4; weak D call: TRBD2 (7 bases). This CDR3 has 14 residues. Germline-derived CDR1 and CDR2 are SGHAT and FQDESV (reference sequence). V was pared by 2 bases and J by 8 bases, with 13 bases between. The CDR3 region has the DNA TGTGCCAGCAGCTTACAGGGGAGGGGGGACATTCAGTACTTC. Protein product: CASSLQGRGDIQYF.

V gene TRBV6-6 combines with J gene TRBJ2-7, with 8 bases lining up with TRBD1. The trim removed 6 bases at V and 3 bases at J, leaving 16 bases unmatched. The CDR3 covers 17 residues. The germline CDR1 and CDR2 sequences are MNHNY and SVGAGI (reference sequence). CDR3 sequence reads: CASRKGGVVGTGYEQYF. DNA of the CDR3: TGTGCCAGCAGGAAAGGGGGTGTGGTAGGGACAGGCTACGAGCAGTACTTC.

This clonotype was seen more than once but under ten times. The chain recombines TRBV10-3 with TRBJ2-7; unclear D gene. V lost 2 bases and J 3 bases, leaving 5 bases between the germline ends. There are 12 residues in the CDR3. Germline V gives CDR1 ENHRY, CDR2 SYGVKD. This CDR3 is CAISEISYEQYF. The CDR3 coding sequence is TGTGCCATCAGTGAGATAAGCTACGAGCAGTACTTC.

This clonotype was detected only a few times. The chain employs TRBV15 and TRBJ2-3; TRBD1 matches 7 bases. Germline trimming cut 0 bases from V and 1 base from J; bases unmatched to any gene: 4. CDR3 length equals 16 residues. Per germline, CDR1 LNHNV and CDR2 YYDKDF (reference sequence). Here the CDR3 DNA reads TGTGCCACCAGCAGAGATAAGGGGGCGGGCACAGATACGCAGTATTTT. Amino acid sequence: CATSRDKGAGTDTQYF.

This clonotype came up many times. The rearrangement joins TRBV25-1 to TRBJ1-2, with 10 bases that match TRBD1. Germline V gene lookup returns CDR1 MGHDK and CDR2 SYGVNS. The V and J ends lost 8 bases and 7 bases, in that order; junction bases with no gene match: 7. The CDR3 consists of 13 residues. The CDR3 reads CASSRTGGSGYTF. In nucleotides, the CDR3 is TGTGCCAGCTCCCGGACAGGGGGTAGTGGCTACACCTTC.

There are a few counts of this clonotype. This sequence joins TRBV29-1 and TRBJ2-1; no clear D gene. The CDR3 spans 11 residues. Germline assignment: CDR1 SQVTM and CDR2 ANQGSEA. V dropped 3 bases and J dropped 11 bases, with 11 bases sitting between them. The CDR3 sequence is CSVDTGSKQFF. CDR3 nucleotides: TGCAGCGTTGATACTGGGTCGAAGCAGTTCTTC.

The gene calls are TRBV20-1 and TRBJ2-5, with D tentatively TRBD2 (7 bases). Deletions cut 5 bases from V and 4 bases from J, with 17 bases between. This CDR3 region has 14 residues. Germline-derived CDR1 and CDR2 are DFQATT and SNEGSKA (reference sequence). CDR3 region: CSAGEGGVRETQYF. DNA for the CDR3: TGCAGTGCTGGGGAGGGGGGGGTGAGAGAGACCCAGTACTTC.

The chain carries TRBV2 and TRBJ2-1; 8 bases agree with TRBD1. The trim removed 6 bases at V and 5 bases at J, leaving 6 bases unmatched. The CDR3 contains 14 residues. Looked up from germline, CDR1 is SNHLY and CDR2 is FYNNEI. The CDR3 protein is CASRDRAGNNEQFF. The CDR3 DNA reads as TGTGCCAGCAGGGACAGGGCCGGGAACAATGAGCAGTTCTTC.

J is TRBJ2-1 and V is TRBV7-2, with 11 nucleotides matching TRBD2. After removal of 2 bases from V and 6 bases from J, the junction contained 3 bases not matched to a gene. CDR1 and CDR2 (germline): SGHTA, FQGNSA. This CDR3 has 15 residues. The CDR3 loop is CASSLNSGRANEQFF. DNA for the CDR3: TGTGCCAGCAGCTTAAATAGCGGGAGGGCCAATGAGCAGTTCTTC.

The chain uses TRBV20-1 and TRBJ2-7, with 7 bases identical to TRBD1. CDR3 size: 13 residues. J lost 2 bases, V lost 3 bases, and 4 bases had no gene match. The germline gives CDR1 DFQATT, CDR2 SNEGSKA (reference sequence). CDR3 residues: CSARKQGTYEQYF. CDR3 nucleotides: TGCAGTGCTAGGAAACAGGGGACCTACGAGCAGTACTTC.

This clonotype was seen more than once but under ten times. The chain combines TRBV5-1 with TRBJ2-5, with D possibly TRBD1 on 7 matching bases. The CDR3 contains 15 residues. The V gene lost 0 bases and the J gene lost 5 bases, with 14 bases spanning the gap. Germline loops: CDR1 SGHRS, CDR2 YFSETQ. The chain's CDR3 is CASSLGQGLGETQYF. The CDR3 DNA reads TGCGCCAGCAGCTTGGGACAGGGACTGGGGGAGACCCAGTACTTC.

The chain recombines TRBV12-3 or TRBV12-4 with TRBJ2-3; 13 positions match TRBD2. The trim removed 6 bases at V and 4 bases at J, leaving 4 bases unmatched. The CDR3 covers 15 residues. The CDR3 DNA follows: TGTGCCAGCAGAGGACTAGCGGGAGTTTCAGATACGCAGTATTTT. It codes for CASRGLAGVSDTQYF.

The rearrangement links TRBV20-1 to TRBJ2-7; TRBD2 matches at 10 bases. J was trimmed by 4 bases and V by 6 bases; bases with no gene match: 12. Germline V gives CDR1 DFQATT, CDR2 SNEGSKA (reference sequence). The CDR3 loop spans 15 amino acids. The CDR3 DNA follows: TGCAGTGCCCCCATGAGTCTAGCGGGAGCGTACGAGCAGTACTTC. It yields the protein CSAPMSLAGAYEQYF.

The gene calls are TRBV28 and TRBJ2-1; D possibly matches TRBD1 or TRBD2 (7 bases each). Trimming pared 7 bases from V and 4 bases from J, leaving 17 bases between. Germline V gene data show CDR1 as MDHEN and CDR2 as SYDVKM. This CDR3 spans 15 amino acids. CDR3 sequence (DNA): TGTGCCAGCACTCCAGGGGGGGCGGGGTACAATGAGCAGTTCTTC. Translating it yields CASTPGGAGYNEQFF. The full variable domain, rest sourced from reference TRBV28 and TRBJ2-1, is DVKVTQSSRYLVKRTGEKVFLECVQDMDHENMFWYRQDPGLGLRLIYFSYDVKMKEKGDIPEGYSVSREKKERFSLILESASTNQTSMYLCASTPGGAGYNEQFFGPGTRLTVL.

The rearrangement uses TRBV28 and TRBJ2-7; 9 positions match TRBD1. Trimming took 0 bases from V and 6 from J; bases not matched to a gene: 6. This CDR3 is built from 15 residues. Germline CDR1 MDHEN, CDR2 SYDVKM. This chain's CDR3 is CASSLWGQGQAEQYF. The CDR3, as DNA: TGTGCCAGCAGTTTATGGGGACAGGGACAAGCCGAGCAGTACTTC.

The chain combines TRBV20-1 with TRBJ2-4, with 9 bases matching TRBD2. The CDR3 has 14 amino acids. V gave up 6 bases and J gave up 13 bases; unmatched junction bases: 16. The V gene's germline CDR1 is DFQATT and CDR2 SNEGSKA (reference sequence). Here the CDR3 reads CSASPSGNEKWQYF. The CDR3, as DNA: TGCAGTGCCTCCCCTAGCGGGAACGAAAAGTGGCAGTACTTC.

A word on this clonotype: Being one base from a much bigger clone, this may be a read error. CDR3 DNA sequence: TGTGCCACCAGTGGCCCTGGGACTCCCGTTCTTGGCTACACCTTC. Translating gives CATSGPGTPVLGYTF. The J gene is TRBJ1-2, the V gene TRBV24-1; weak D call: TRBD1 (5 bases). V was pared by 5 bases and J by 7 bases, with 19 bases between. The germline gives CDR1 KGHDR, CDR2 SFDVKD. This CDR3 is built from 15 residues.

The table lists this clonotype with a few counts. The CDR3 coding sequence is TGTGCCAGCAGCCCGGACAGGGGAGAGACCCAGTACTTC. Translation gives CASSPDRGETQYF. V is TRBV5-6 and J is TRBJ2-5; 9 bases line up with TRBD1. Trimming removed 4 bases from V and 4 bases from J; junction bases left unmatched: 2. The CDR3 covers 13 residues. CDR1 SGHDT and CDR2 YYEEEE come from the germline V gene.

The chain recombines TRBV20-1 with TRBJ2-1; D uncertain. Per germline, CDR1 DFQATT and CDR2 SNEGSKA (reference sequence). Trimming stripped 6 bases from V and 8 bases from J, with 17 bases between. The CDR3 spans 13 residues. Written as DNA, the CDR3 is TGCAGTGCGAGCGACCCCCGAGGCGATGAGCAGTTCTTC. Encoded protein: CSASDPRGDEQFF.

The chain links TRBV10-3 to TRBJ2-1; D is unresolved. V was trimmed by 3 bases and J by 5 bases, leaving 14 bases between them. Looked up from germline, CDR1 is ENHRY and CDR2 is SYGVKD. The CDR3 length is 15 residues. CDR3 sequence: CAISDNSRANNEQFF. The CDR3 DNA follows: TGTGCCATCAGTGATAACTCTAGGGCGAACAATGAGCAGTTCTTC.

The chain couples TRBV3-1 to TRBJ2-5, with 7 bases matching TRBD2. Losses at the gene ends were 5 bases for V and 4 bases for J; bases not matched to a gene: 7. Germline CDR1 is LGHDT and CDR2 is YNNKEL (reference sequence). CDR3 size: 14 residues. The CDR3 is CASSGGEVRETQYF. The CDR3 nucleotides are TGTGCCAGCAGCGGGGGGGAGGTCAGAGAGACCCAGTACTTC.

This clonotype was seen more than once but under ten times. The chain carries TRBV29-1 and TRBJ1-2; D is perhaps TRBD1 (5 bases). This CDR3 comprises 12 residues. In germline, CDR1 is SQVTM, CDR2 ANQGSEA. V lost 7 bases to trimming and J lost 8 bases, with 17 bases between them. CDR3 nucleotides: TGCAGCGGTGGGCGTTCAGGGAACGGCTACACCTTC. Translated, it gives CSGGRSGNGYTF.

Only a few counts were recorded for this clonotype. The rearrangement links TRBV29-1 to TRBJ2-3; 7 nucleotides match TRBD1. V shed 7 bases and J 14 bases; nucleotides not matched to a gene: 21. Germline CDR1 is SQVTM and CDR2 is ANQGSEA. This CDR3 is built from 14 residues. The DNA of the CDR3 is TGCAGCGGTCGACAGGGTGGAAAGCACAGATACGCGTATTTT. Encoded protein: CSGRQGGKHRYAYF.

The chain recombines TRBV28 with TRBJ2-4; 11 positions agree with TRBD2. The J call may be mistaken, given a closer DNA end match to TRBJ2-7. The length of the CDR3 is 14 residues. CDR1 MDHEN and CDR2 SYDVKM come from the germline V gene. The CDR3: CASLRLAGNYEQYF. CDR3 bases: TGTGCCAGCCTAAGACTAGCGGGGAACTACGAGCAGTACTTC.

With respect to this clonotype: One end of the junction fails to match germline, which may point to a read error. The chain has TRBV2 and TRBJ2-7; no reliable D call. The CDR3 is made up of 12 amino acids. In germline, CDR1 is SNHLY, CDR2 FYNNEI. CDR3 coding DNA: TGTGCCAGCACTGAAGGAACCTACGAGCAGTACTTC. This sequence encodes CASTEGTYEQYF.

A few counts support this clonotype. The rearrangement uses TRBV5-1 and TRBJ2-7; TRBD1 matches at 8 bases. With V trimmed by 4 bases and J by 5 bases, 8 bases remained unmatched. This CDR3 is 14 amino acids long. Germline values: CDR1 SGHRS, CDR2 YFSETQ. The CDR3 DNA is TGCGCCAGCAGCACTGGGACAGGCCGGGACGAGCAGTACTTC. Its translation is CASSTGTGRDEQYF.

The rearrangement links TRBV19 to TRBJ2-5; D uncertain. Germline CDR1 reads LNHDA; CDR2 reads SQIVND (reference sequence). Trimming took 0 bases from V and 2 from J, leaving 4 bases between them. This CDR3 is built from 13 residues. The CDR3 loop is CASSIDSQETQYF. CDR3 bases: TGTGCCAGTAGTATAGACTCACAAGAGACCCAGTACTTC.

The chain recombines TRBV29-1 with TRBJ2-7, with 11 bases lining up with TRBD1. This CDR3 is 14 amino acids long. Germline V CDR1 and CDR2: SQVTM, ANQGSEA. V shed 2 bases and J 3 bases; nucleotides not matched to a gene: 3. The CDR3 sequence: CSVEYGTGGYEQYF. The CDR3 DNA follows: TGCAGCGTTGAATACGGGACAGGGGGCTACGAGCAGTACTTC.

The chain recombines TRBV29-1 with TRBJ2-7; tentative D call: TRBD2 (6 bases). The CDR3 is 13 residues long. The V gene lost 4 bases and the J gene lost 0 bases, with 10 bases spanning the gap. CDR1 is SQVTM and CDR2 is ANQGSEA in the germline V gene. The CDR3: CSVVASDSYEQYF. Written as DNA, the CDR3 is TGCAGCGTTGTGGCTAGCGACTCCTACGAGCAGTACTTC.